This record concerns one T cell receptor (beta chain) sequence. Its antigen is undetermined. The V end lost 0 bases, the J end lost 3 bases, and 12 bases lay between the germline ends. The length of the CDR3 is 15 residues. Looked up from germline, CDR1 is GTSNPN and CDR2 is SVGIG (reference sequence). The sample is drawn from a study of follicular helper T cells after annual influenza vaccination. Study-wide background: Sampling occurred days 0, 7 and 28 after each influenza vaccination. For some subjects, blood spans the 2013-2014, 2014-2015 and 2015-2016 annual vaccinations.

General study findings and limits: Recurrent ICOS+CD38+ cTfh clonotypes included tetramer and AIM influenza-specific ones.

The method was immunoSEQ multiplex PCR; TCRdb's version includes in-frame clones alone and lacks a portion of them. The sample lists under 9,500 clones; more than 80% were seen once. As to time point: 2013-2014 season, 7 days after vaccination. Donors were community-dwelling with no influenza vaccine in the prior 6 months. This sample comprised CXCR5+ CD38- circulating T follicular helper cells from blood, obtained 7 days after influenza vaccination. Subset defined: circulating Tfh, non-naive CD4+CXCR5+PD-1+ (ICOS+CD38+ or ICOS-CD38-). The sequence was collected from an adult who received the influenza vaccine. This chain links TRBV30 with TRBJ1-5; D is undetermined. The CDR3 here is CAWSVRGGNNQPQHF. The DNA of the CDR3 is TGTGCCTGGAGTGTACGAGGCGGTAACAATCAGCCCCAGCATTTT.